This T cell receptor (beta chain) is from a study of beta chain features in type 1 diabetes. Study at large: No patient-donor differences in age, gender, total cells or subset yield. Whole-study results and caveats: Shortening that was moderate but significant affected the TCRB CDR3s of Type 1 diabetes patients in all four CD4+ subsets.

Sequenced material consisted of expressed TCRB transcripts (all of the isolated RNA was reverse transcribed). Sequencing was performed with immunoSEQ multiplex PCR; in TCRdb, only in-frame clones are kept and a portion is missing. The sample records under 300,000 clones, 25% to 35% being singletons. In germline, CDR1 is LNHDA, CDR2 SQIVND (reference sequence). The CDR3 consists of 13 residues. This clone was counted between two and nine times. What it binds is not known. Each of the CD4+ naive, central memory, regulatory and stem cell-like memory populations was sorted via CD45RO/CCR7/CD25/CD127/CD95/CD27.

This clonotype originated in a young man in good health. The chain links TRBV19 to TRBJ1-3; D uncertain. The specimen was central memory CD4+ T cells from blood. Here the CDR3 reads CVTSGLSGNTIYF. DNA of the CDR3: TGTGTGACGAGCGGCCTCTCTGGAAACACCATATATTTT.